These 5 T cell receptor beta chains were sequenced from one sample in a study of blood T cell repertoires in COVID-19. The repertoire was sequenced with immunoSEQ multiplex PCR; TCRdb's copy has only in-frame clones and lacks some. The sample lists 39,000 or so clones; about four fifths were seen once. Material: peripheral blood. These receptors were collected from a man aged 40-50 years with active or convalescent COVID-19.

The V call is TRBV5-6, the J call TRBJ2-5; possibly TRBD2 for D (5 bases). Trimming stripped 4 bases from V and 5 bases from J, with 12 bases between. Germline-derived CDR1 and CDR2 are SGHDT and YYEEEE. The CDR3 is 13 residues long. CDR3 sequence (DNA): TGTGCCAGCAGCCCCGACCAGCGGGAGACCCAGTACTTC. It specifies CASSPDQRETQYF.

The genes are TRBV11-3 and TRBJ2-3; tentatively, D is TRBD2 (6 bases). Germline lookup yields CDR1 SGHNT and CDR2 YENEEA. V was trimmed by 4 bases and J by 0 bases, leaving 8 bases between them. The CDR3 extends over 14 amino acids. CDR3 in amino acids: CASSWGTSTDTQYF. CDR3 in DNA: TGTGCCAGCAGCTGGGGGACTAGCACAGATACGCAGTATTTT.

This chain joins TRBV2 and TRBJ2-5; the D is unclear. Germline CDR1 is SNHLY and CDR2 is FYNNEI. The CDR3 is made up of 13 amino acids. The germline V and J ends were trimmed by 6 bases and 3 bases, with 11 bases remaining between them. The CDR3 region is CASRNLGEETQYF. CDR3 DNA sequence: TGTGCCAGCAGAAACCTAGGAGAAGAGACCCAGTACTTC.

The V and J genes are TRBV11-2 and TRBJ1-1; D call uncertain. Germline-derived CDR1 and CDR2 are SGHAT and FQNNGV. With 0 bases removed from V and 0 bases from J, the gap between germline ends came to 8 bases. This CDR3 has 15 amino acids. The CDR3 bases are TGTGCCAGCAGCTTAGAACCGGGGATGAACACTGAAGCTTTCTTT. Protein product: CASSLEPGMNTEAFF.

Concerning this clone itself: Germline and junction disagree at one end, which may indicate a read error. The chain couples TRBV10-3 to TRBJ1-1; no clear D. Germline CDR1 is ENHRY and CDR2 is SYGVKD. The CDR3 is made up of 14 amino acids. This chain's CDR3 is CATSRGSVNTEAFF. CDR3 bases: TGTGCCACCAGTCGAGGTTCGGTGAACACTGAAGCTTTCTTT.